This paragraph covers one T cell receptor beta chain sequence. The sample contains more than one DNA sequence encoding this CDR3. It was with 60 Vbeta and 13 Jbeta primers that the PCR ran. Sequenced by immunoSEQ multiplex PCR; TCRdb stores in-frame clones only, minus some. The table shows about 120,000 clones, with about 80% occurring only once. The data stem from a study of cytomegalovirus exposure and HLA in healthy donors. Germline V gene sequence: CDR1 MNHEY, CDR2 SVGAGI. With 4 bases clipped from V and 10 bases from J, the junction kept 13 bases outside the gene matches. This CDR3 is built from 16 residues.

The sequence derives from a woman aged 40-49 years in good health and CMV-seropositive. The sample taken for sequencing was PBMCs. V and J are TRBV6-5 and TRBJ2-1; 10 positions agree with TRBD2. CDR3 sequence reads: CASSSRLSGGGNEQFF. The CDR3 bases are TGTGCCAGCAGTTCCCGGTTAAGCGGGGGGGGCAACGAGCAGTTCTTC.